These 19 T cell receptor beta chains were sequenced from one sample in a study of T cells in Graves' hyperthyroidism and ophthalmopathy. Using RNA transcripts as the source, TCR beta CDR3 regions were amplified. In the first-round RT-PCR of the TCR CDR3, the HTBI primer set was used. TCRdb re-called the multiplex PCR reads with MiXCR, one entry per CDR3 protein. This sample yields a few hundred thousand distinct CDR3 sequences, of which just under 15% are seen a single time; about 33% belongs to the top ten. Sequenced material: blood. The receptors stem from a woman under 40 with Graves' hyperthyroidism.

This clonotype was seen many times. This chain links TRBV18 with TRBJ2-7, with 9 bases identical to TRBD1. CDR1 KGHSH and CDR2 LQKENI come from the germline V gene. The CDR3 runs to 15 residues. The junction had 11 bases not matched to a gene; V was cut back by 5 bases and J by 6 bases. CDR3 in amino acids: CASSAPGTGRSEQYF. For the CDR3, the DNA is TGTGCCAGCTCAGCCCCCGGGACAGGGCGCAGCGAGCAGTACTTC.

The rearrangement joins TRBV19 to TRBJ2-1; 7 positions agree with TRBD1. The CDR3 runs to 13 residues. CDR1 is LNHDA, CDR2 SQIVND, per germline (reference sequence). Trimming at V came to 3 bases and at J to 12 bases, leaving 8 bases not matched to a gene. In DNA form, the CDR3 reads TGTGCCAGTAGTATGTCCACAGGGGAAGTGCAGTTCTTC. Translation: CASSMSTGEVQFF.

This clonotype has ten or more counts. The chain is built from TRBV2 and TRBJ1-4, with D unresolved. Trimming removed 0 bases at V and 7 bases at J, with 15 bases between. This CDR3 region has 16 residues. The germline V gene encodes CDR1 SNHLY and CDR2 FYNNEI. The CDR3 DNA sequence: TGTGCCAGCAGTGAAGCCTTGTGGGGTGTTAGTGAAAAACTGTTTTTT. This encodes CASSEALWGVSEKLFF.

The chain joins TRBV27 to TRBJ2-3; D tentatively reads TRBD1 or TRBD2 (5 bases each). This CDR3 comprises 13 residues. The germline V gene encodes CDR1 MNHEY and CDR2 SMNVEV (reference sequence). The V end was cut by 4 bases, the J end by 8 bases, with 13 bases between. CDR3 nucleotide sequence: TGTGCCAGCAGTTCGGGACGGTTGGGTACGCAGTATTTT. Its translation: CASSSGRLGTQYF.

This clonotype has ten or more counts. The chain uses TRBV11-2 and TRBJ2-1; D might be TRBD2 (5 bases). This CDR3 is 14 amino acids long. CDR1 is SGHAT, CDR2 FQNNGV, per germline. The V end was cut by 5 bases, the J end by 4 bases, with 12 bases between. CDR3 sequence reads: CASSLGLEYNEQFF. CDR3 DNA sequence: TGTGCCAGCAGCCTAGGACTGGAATACAATGAGCAGTTCTTC.

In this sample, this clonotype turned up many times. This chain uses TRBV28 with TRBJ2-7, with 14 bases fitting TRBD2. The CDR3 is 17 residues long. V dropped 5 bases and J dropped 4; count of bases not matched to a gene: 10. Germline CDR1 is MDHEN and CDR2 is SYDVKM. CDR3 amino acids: CASSTSGTSGRGYEQYF. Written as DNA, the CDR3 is TGTGCCAGCAGTACCTCCGGGACTAGCGGGAGAGGGTACGAGCAGTACTTC. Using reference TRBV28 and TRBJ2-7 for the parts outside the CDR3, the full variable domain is DVKVTQSSRYLVKRTGEKVFLECVQDMDHENMFWYRQDPGLGLRLIYFSYDVKMKEKGDIPEGYSVSREKKERFSLILESASTNQTSMYLCASSTSGTSGRGYEQYFGPGTRLTVT.

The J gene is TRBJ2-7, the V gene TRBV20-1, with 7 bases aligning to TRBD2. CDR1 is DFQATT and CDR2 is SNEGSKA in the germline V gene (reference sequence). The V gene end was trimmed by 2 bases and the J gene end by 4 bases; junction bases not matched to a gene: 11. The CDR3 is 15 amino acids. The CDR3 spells CSARPNGGYGYEQYF. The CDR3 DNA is TGCAGTGCTAGACCTAACGGGGGGTACGGGTACGAGCAGTACTTC.

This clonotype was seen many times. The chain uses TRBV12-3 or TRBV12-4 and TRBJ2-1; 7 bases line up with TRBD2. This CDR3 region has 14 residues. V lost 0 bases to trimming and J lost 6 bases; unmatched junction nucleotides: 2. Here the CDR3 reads CASSLAGGINEQFF. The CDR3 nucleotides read TGTGCCAGCAGTTTAGCGGGAGGGATCAATGAGCAGTTCTTC.

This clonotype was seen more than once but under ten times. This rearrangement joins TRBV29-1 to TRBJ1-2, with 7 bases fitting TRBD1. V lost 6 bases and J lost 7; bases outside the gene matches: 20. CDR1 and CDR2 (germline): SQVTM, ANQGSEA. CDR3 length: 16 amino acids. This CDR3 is CSVPDLLGGGRGGYTF. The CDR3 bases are TGCAGCGTCCCTGATCTCCTAGGGGGCGGGCGCGGTGGCTACACCTTC.

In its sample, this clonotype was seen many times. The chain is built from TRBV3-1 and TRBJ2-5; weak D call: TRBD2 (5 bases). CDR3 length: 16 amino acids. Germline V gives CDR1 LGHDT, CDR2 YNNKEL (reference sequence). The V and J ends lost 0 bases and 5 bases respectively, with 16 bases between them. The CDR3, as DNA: TGTGCCAGCAGCCAAGATGGCGTTGGAACGGGGGAGACCCAGTACTTC. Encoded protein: CASSQDGVGTGETQYF.

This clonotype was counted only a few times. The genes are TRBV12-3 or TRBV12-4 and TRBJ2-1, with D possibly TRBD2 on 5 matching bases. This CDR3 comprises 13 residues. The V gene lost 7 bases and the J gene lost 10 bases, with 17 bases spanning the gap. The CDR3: CASKLTSLVEQFF. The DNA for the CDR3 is TGTGCCAGCAAACTTACTAGTCTTGTAGAGCAGTTCTTC.

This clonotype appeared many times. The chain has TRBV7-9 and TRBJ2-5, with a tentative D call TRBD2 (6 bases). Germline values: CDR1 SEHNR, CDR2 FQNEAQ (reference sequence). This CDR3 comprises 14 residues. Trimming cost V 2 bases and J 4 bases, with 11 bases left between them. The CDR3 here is CASSLYKEGETQYF. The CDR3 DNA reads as TGTGCCAGCAGCTTATATAAGGAGGGAGAGACCCAGTACTTC.

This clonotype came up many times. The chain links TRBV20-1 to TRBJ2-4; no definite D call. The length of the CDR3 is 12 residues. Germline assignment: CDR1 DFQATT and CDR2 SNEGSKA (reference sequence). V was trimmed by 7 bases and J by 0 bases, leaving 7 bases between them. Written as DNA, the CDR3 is TGCAGTGTGGGATTAGCCAAAAACATTCAGTACTTC. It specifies CSVGLAKNIQYF.

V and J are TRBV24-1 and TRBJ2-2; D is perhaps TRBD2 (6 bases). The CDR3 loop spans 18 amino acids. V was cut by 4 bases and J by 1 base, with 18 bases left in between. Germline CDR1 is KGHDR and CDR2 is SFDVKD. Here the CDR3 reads CATSDSTDYKGNTGELFF. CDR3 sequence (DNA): TGTGCCACCAGTGACTCAACGGACTATAAGGGGAACACCGGGGAGCTGTTTTTT.

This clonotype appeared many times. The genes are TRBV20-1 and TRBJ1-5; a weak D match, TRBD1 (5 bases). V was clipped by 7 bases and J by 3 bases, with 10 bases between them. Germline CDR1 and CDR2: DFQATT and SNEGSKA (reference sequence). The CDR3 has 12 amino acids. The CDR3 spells CSGGVVNQPQHF. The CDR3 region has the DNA TGCAGTGGGGGCGTTGTCAATCAGCCCCAGCATTTT.

CDR3 amino acids: CASSLVDRTATNEKLFF. CDR3 nucleotide sequence: TGTGCCAGCAGCCTAGTCGACAGGACTGCAACTAATGAAAAACTGTTTTTT. V usage is TRBV7-2 and J usage is TRBJ1-4; TRBD1 might be the D (6 bases). CDR1 is SGHTA and CDR2 is FQGNSA in the germline V gene. CDR3 length: 17 amino acids. Trimming left V 5 bases short and J 0 bases short, with 16 bases between.

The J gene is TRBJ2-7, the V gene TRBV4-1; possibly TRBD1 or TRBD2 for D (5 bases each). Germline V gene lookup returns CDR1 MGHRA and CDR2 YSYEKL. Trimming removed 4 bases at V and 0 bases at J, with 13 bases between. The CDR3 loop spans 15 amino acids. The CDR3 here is CASSRGSGTSYEQYF. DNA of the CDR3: TGCGCCAGCAGCCGAGGATCAGGGACCTCCTACGAGCAGTACTTC.

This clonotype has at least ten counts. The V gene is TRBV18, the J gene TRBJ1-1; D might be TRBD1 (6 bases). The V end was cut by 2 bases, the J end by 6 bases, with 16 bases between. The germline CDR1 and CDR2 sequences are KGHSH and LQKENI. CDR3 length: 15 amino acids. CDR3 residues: CASSPGQGNFSEAFF. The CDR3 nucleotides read TGTGCCAGCTCACCAGGTCAGGGGAATTTCTCTGAAGCTTTCTTT.

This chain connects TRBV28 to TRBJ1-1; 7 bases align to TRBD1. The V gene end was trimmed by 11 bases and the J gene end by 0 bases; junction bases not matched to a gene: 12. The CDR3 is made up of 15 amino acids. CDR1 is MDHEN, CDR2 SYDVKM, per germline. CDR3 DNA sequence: TGTGCCCACCGGGACAGTCTAATTCTGAACACTGAAGCTTTCTTT. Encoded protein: CAHRDSLILNTEAFF.